This TCR beta chain is drawn from a study of human T cells and chemical hapten exposure. Study outcomes and limitations: Because they had alopecia, donors may respond immunologically unlike healthy people. Counts of expanded TCRs at PT1 were positively correlated with patch test score. The study found expanded TCRs formed significantly more large CDR3 similarity clusters than controls.

In the library, unique molecular identifiers were attached to individual cDNA molecules. One entry per CDR3 protein, called by TCRdb with MiXCR from the RACE reads. The repertoire has around 92,000 distinct CDR3 sequences, 10% to 14% of them found once; the top ten carry approximately 3.1%. This clonotype was recorded a few times. Its antigen is not known. J gave up 3 bases and V 5 bases, and 8 bases lay outside the gene matches. CDR3 length: 15 amino acids. Per the germline V gene, CDR1 is SEHNR and CDR2 is FQNEAQ (reference sequence). The time point: pre-sensitization, week 0. Treatment of the sample: therapeutic diphenylcyclopropenone sensitization with weekly scalp DPC.

The material sequenced was whole blood, taken in connection with sensitization to the hapten diphenylcyclopropenone (DPC). This receptor was identified in an older woman with alopecia areata. Some clones in this sample may be carry-over from other donors' samples. This sequence joins TRBV7-9 and TRBJ1-2, with 8 bases identical to TRBD1. CDR3 bases: TGTGCCAGCAGCGGGGGGACAGGAGACTACTATGGCTACACCTTC. This codes for CASSGGTGDYYGYTF.